These T cell receptor beta chains were read from a single sample in a study of cytomegalovirus exposure and HLA in healthy donors. Assay: immunoSEQ multiplex PCR; the TCRdb copy retains only in-frame clones and omits some. Of around 150,000 clones in the sample, 80% to 90% were seen once. The source material was PBMCs. These receptors all come from a man aged 45-60 years in good health and CMV-seropositive. The CDR3 runs from the conserved cysteine through the conserved F or W. Each record gives: J gene, D gene, clone size, V gene, CDR3 protein, CDR3 DNA. D genes are given only for firm matches. The size field is filled for only some rows; it gives once, few, many or a size class.

TRBJ2-7	TRBD1	few	TRBV6-1	CASSEILQGAYEQYF	TGTGCCAGCAGTGAGATTCTTCAGGGGGCCTACGAGCAGTACTTC
TRBJ2-3	TRBD1	-	TRBV11-1	CASSPGTGSHDTQYF	TGTGCCAGCAGCCCCGGGACAGGGAGCCACGATACGCAGTATTTT
TRBJ2-3	TRBD2	-	TRBV2	CASSEGLAGGPTSTDTQYF	TGTGCCAGCAGTGAAGGACTAGCGGGGGGACCCACTAGCACAGATACGCAGTATTTT
TRBJ2-6	-	-	TRBV15	CATRRDSGANVLTF	TGTGCCACCAGGAGGGATTCTGGGGCCAACGTCCTGACTTTC
TRBJ2-3	-	-	TRBV27	CASSLSKVGGTDTQYF	TGTGCCAGCAGTTTATCGAAAGTAGGGGGCACAGATACGCAGTATTTT
TRBJ1-5	-	-	TRBV15	CATSRGRAGDYSNQPQHF	TGTGCCACCAGCAGAGGGAGAGCAGGGGACTATAGCAATCAGCCCCAGCATTTT
TRBJ2-3	TRBD2	once	TRBV18	CASSPGLATHTDTQYF	TGTGCCAGCTCCCCGGGACTAGCGACCCACACAGATACGCAGTATTTT
TRBJ2-7	TRBD1	-	TRBV4-1	CASSHRDSGYEQYF	TGCGCCAGCAGCCACCGGGACAGTGGCTACGAGCAGTACTTC
TRBJ2-1	TRBD1	-	TRBV7-9	CASSHGTGRYNEQFF	TGTGCCAGCAGCCACGGGACAGGACGATACAATGAGCAGTTCTTC
TRBJ1-1	TRBD1	once	TRBV9	CASSVAPYPTGGHPRTEAFF	TGTGCCAGCAGCGTAGCTCCCTACCCGACAGGGGGTCACCCGAGGACTGAAGCTTTCTTT
TRBJ2-1	TRBD1	-	TRBV5-4	CASSSWNSQGGEQFF	TGTGCCAGCAGCTCCTGGAATTCACAGGGGGGTGAGCAGTTCTTC
TRBJ2-2	-	-	TRBV10-3	CAIQAGANTGELFF	TGTGCCATCCAGGCAGGGGCGAACACCGGGGAGCTGTTTTTT
TRBJ2-1	TRBD2	-	TRBV5-1	CASSVLQREDEQFF	TGCGCCAGCAGCGTCCTCCAGCGGGAGGATGAGCAGTTCTTC
TRBJ1-1	-	-	TRBV5-4	CASSEPTVGRTEAFF	TGTGCCAGCAGCGAACCCACGGTGGGGCGCACTGAAGCTTTCTTT
TRBJ1-2	TRBD1	-	TRBV19	CASSFPPGQGALEPF	TGTGCCAGTAGTTTCCCTCCGGGACAGGGGGCCCTTGAACCCTTC
TRBJ1-2	-	-	TRBV25-1	CASSSLRSSQGNNYGYTF	TGTGCCAGCAGTTCGCTAAGGTCATCCCAGGGTAATAACTATGGCTACACCTTC
TRBJ1-2	TRBD1	-	TRBV19	CASTPGQGTHYGYTF	TGTGCCAGTACCCCGGGACAGGGTACTCACTATGGCTACACCTTC
TRBJ1-4	-	-	TRBV6-1	CASSAMGASNEKLFF	TGTGCCAGCAGTGCCATGGGGGCGTCTAATGAAAAACTGTTTTTT
TRBJ2-5	TRBD2	-	TRBV11-2	CASSSGGAGPRETQYF	TGTGCCAGCAGCAGTGGGGGAGCGGGGCCCAGGGAGACCCAGTACTTC
TRBJ1-1	-	once	TRBV7-2	CASSLSYGVNTEAFF	TGTGCCAGCAGCTTAAGTTACGGGGTGAACACTGAAGCTTTCTTT
TRBJ2-1	-	-	TRBV4-1	CASSQIRDTPKEQFF	TGCGCCAGCAGCCAGATAAGGGACACCCCAAAGGAGCAGTTCTTC
TRBJ2-1	TRBD2	-	TRBV5-1	CASSWTSGIYDEQFF	TGCGCCAGCAGCTGGACTAGCGGGATTTATGATGAGCAGTTCTTC
TRBJ2-3	-	-	TRBV7-3	CASSLTGPGDTQYF	TGTGCCAGCAGCTTAACGGGCCCAGGAGATACGCAGTATTTT
TRBJ1-1	-	-	TRBV15	CATRKLGEAEAFF	TGTGCCACCCGCAAGCTGGGGGAGGCTGAAGCTTTCTTT
TRBJ1-5	TRBD1	-	TRBV28	CASRTTGQGSRNQPQHF	TGTGCCAGCAGAACAACGGGACAGGGATCACGCAATCAGCCCCAGCATTTT
TRBJ1-5	-	-	TRBV7-9	CASSLDSGDQPQHF	TGTGCCAGCAGCTTAGATTCGGGGGACCAGCCCCAGCATTTT
TRBJ1-1	-	once	TRBV7-2	CASSLVAGNTEAFF	TGTGCCAGCAGCTTAGTGGCGGGGAACACTGAAGCTTTCTTT
TRBJ1-2	-	-	TRBV7-9	CASSPDRRGYTF	TGTGCCAGCAGTCCGGACAGAAGGGGCTACACCTTC
TRBJ1-1	TRBD1	-	TRBV9	CASSPRGQGGTEAFF	TGTGCCAGCAGCCCCCGAGGACAGGGCGGCACTGAAGCTTTCTTT
TRBJ2-7	TRBD2	-	TRBV7-9	CASSLERDYGEQYF	TGTGCCAGCAGCTTAGAAAGGGACTATGGAGAGCAGTACTTC
TRBJ1-1	TRBD1	once	TRBV7-9	CASSVKGANTEAFF	TGTGCCAGCAGTGTCAAGGGGGCAAACACTGAAGCTTTCTTT
TRBJ2-1	TRBD2	-	TRBV7-3	CASSFRTSGEQFF	TGTGCCAGCAGCTTCCGGACTAGCGGTGAGCAGTTCTTC
TRBJ2-6	-	-	TRBV2	CAGRESGANVLTF	TGTGCCGGCAGGGAGTCTGGGGCCAACGTCCTGACTTTC
TRBJ1-6	TRBD1	-	TRBV6-6	CASRMTGGSSPLHF	TGTGCCAGCAGGATGACAGGGGGGAGTTCACCCCTCCACTTT
TRBJ2-5	-	once	TRBV7-2	CASSSPPGTQYF	TGTGCCAGCAGCTCCCCCCCGGGGACCCAGTACTTC
TRBJ1-2	-	once	TRBV14	CASSQDPPGSNYGYTF	TGTGCCAGCAGCCAAGATCCTCCGGGATCTAACTATGGCTACACCTTC
TRBJ1-2	TRBD1	-	TRBV9	CASSPFDRVGVYGYTF	TGTGCCAGCAGCCCCTTCGACAGGGTCGGTGTCTATGGCTACACCTTC
TRBJ1-1	TRBD1	-	TRBV30	CAWRRQGNFEAFF	TGTGCCTGGAGGAGACAGGGAAATTTTGAAGCTTTCTTT
TRBJ2-3	-	-	TRBV5-1	CASSLVGQRTDTQYF	TGCGCCAGCAGCTTGGTGGGCCAGCGCACAGATACGCAGTATTTT
TRBJ2-3	-	-	TRBV7-3	CASSFLPTSTDTQYF	TGTGCCAGCAGCTTCTTGCCTACCAGCACAGATACGCAGTATTTT
TRBJ2-5	TRBD2	-	TRBV7-3	CASSPGLAGGQETQYF	TGTGCCAGCAGCCCCGGACTAGCGGGGGGGCAGGAGACCCAGTACTTC
TRBJ2-2	TRBD2	-	TRBV6-5	CASKTGTSAGELFF	TGTGCCAGCAAGACCGGGACTAGTGCCGGGGAGCTGTTTTTT
TRBJ1-2	TRBD1	-	TRBV25-1	CASSAQGAWGYTF	TGTGCCAGCAGTGCACAGGGGGCTTGGGGCTACACCTTC
TRBJ1-1	-	-	TRBV6-5	CASSYSEEVTEAFF	TGTGCCAGCAGTTACTCAGAGGAGGTCACTGAAGCTTTCTTT
TRBJ2-4	TRBD1	few	TRBV11-3	CASSPRQGAKNIQYF	TGTGCCAGCAGTCCTAGACAGGGGGCCAAAAACATTCAGTACTTC
TRBJ2-3	TRBD1	-	TRBV10-1	CASSEMGQVYDTQYF	TGCGCCAGCAGTGAAATGGGACAGGTATACGATACGCAGTATTTT
TRBJ2-7	-	-	TRBV11-2	CASSSLLQGWEQYF	TGTGCCAGCAGCTCTTTACTACAGGGATGGGAGCAGTACTTC
TRBJ2-2	-	-	TRBV5-1	CASSPGSGELFF	TGCGCCAGCAGCCCCGGTTCCGGGGAGCTGTTTTTT
TRBJ1-2	-	-	TRBV2	CASSELRGNNYGYTF	TGTGCCAGCAGTGAATTACGCGGCAACAACTATGGCTACACCTTC
TRBJ1-4	-	-	TRBV5-6	CASSSLVQGSRREKLFF	TGTGCCAGCAGCTCATTAGTCCAGGGGTCGAGACGGGAAAAACTGTTTTTT
TRBJ2-7	-	-	TRBV28	CASSLGGLGHLYEQYF	TGTGCCAGCAGTTTGGGGGGGCTCGGGCATCTCTACGAGCAGTACTTC
TRBJ2-1	TRBD2	-	TRBV5-6	CASSPAGVRGNEQFF	TGTGCCAGCAGCCCAGCGGGGGTCCGGGGCAATGAGCAGTTCTTC
TRBJ1-1	TRBD1	-	TRBV15	CATSSLWTGLLNTEAFF	TGTGCCACCAGCAGTCTTTGGACAGGATTATTGAACACTGAAGCTTTCTTT